This TCR beta chain is drawn from a study of blood T cell repertoires in COVID-19. On the study more broadly: The study drew acute and convalescent COVID-19 samples from the United States, Italy and Spain. T cells, B-cell-depleted T cells, or PBMCs supplied cDNA or gDNA.

Original methodology: Amplification of reference gene primers was used by the study to estimate nucleated cell counts. The data were produced by immunoSEQ multiplex PCR, yet TCRdb's version contains in-frame clones alone and is incomplete. V, J and clone size derive from that table, while D and trimming were established from the DNA sequence. Of roughly 670,000 clones in the sample, 75% to 90% are singletons; the top ten hold over 0.2%. The length of the CDR3 is 13 residues. Germline CDR1 is SQVTM and CDR2 is ANQGSEA. The J segment lost 2 bases and the V segment lost 7 bases, leaving 5 bases of the junction unmatched.

This receptor was identified in a young woman with acute or convalescent COVID-19. The sample was peripheral blood. The chain links TRBV29-1 to TRBJ1-2; TRBD1 aligns across 9 bases. CDR3 sequence: CSAETGGNYGYTF. CDR3 nucleotides: TGCAGCGCTGAGACAGGGGGAAACTATGGCTACACCTTC.